This T cell receptor (beta chain) was captured in a study of blood T cells in healthy people across ages. Every donor contributed 8 to 10 milliliters of peripheral blood by blood draw. A second PCR of 7 to 11 cycles used a sample-barcoded 5' primer and a J-beta primer mix. Each sample provided no less than 2.5 million CDR3-containing paired-end reads. MiXCR, applied by TCRdb to the 5' RACE reads, yields one record per CDR3 protein. The repertoire includes about 1.4 million distinct CDR3 sequences, approximately 63% of them detected once, and 6.5% to 8% sits in the top ten. The TCR sequence derives from a man between 18 and 35 years old in good health. Sequenced sample: blood.

The CDR3: CASSYADRDFTKPLHF. Written as DNA, the CDR3 is TGTGCCAGCAGTTACGCCGACAGGGATTTTACTAAACCCCTCCACTTT. The rearrangement joins TRBV6-5 to TRBJ1-6; TRBD1 aligns across 7 bases. There are 16 residues in the CDR3. J lost 12 bases, V lost 2 bases, and 13 bases had no gene match. The V gene's germline CDR1 is MNHEY and CDR2 SVGAGI.